This T cell receptor (beta chain) was identified during a study of cytomegalovirus exposure and HLA in healthy donors (dated 2017 in TCRdb). Describing the broader study: An earlier analysis of some 600 of the donors reported approximately 300 Gb of sequence data and around 110 million unique TCR beta sequences obtained from about 179 million T cells. An early release covering roughly 600 HLA-typed donors comprised 300 to 350 gigabases of sequencing data and some 79 million unique TCR sequences. The genetic ancestry cluster associated with self-reported Caucasian donors included over 80% of the roughly 390 genotyped donors. The aim of the study was to test whether cataloging public T cell receptors could identify signatures of past pathogen exposure. Using immunosequencing, the study profiled T cell repertoires from about 610 subjects and related those repertoires to cytomegalovirus serostatus. Along with the approximately 700-subject first cohort, a separate validation cohort of approximately 110 different subjects was used. To predict cytomegalovirus infection status, the study combined high-throughput TCR immunosequencing, statistical association of individual TCRs with disease status, and machine learning. A later analysis re-examined previously published TCR beta repertoires from several hundred donors and added high-resolution HLA genotyping to investigate patterns of TCR occurrence. Rather than using new phenotypic data, the later analysis identified candidate immune exposures from TCR beta sequences and from how often those sequences occurred across donors. In an earlier analysis of more than 550 of the donors, high-throughput TCR beta sequencing was used to judge whether each TCR beta V gene segment behaved as functional or pseudogenic. Donor age, sex, ethnicity and CMV serostatus were compiled alongside the repertoire data. In a later genetic analysis, genome-wide SNP genotypes for about three fifths of the roughly 670 donors were used, and that subset was treated as a discovery cohort. All discovery cohort repertoires had been generated using a single sequencing platform. HLA typing covered class I and class II loci at four-digit resolution. The number of typed donors differed by locus: about 620-640 for A, B, C, DRB1 and DQB1; some 540 for DQA1; some 590 for DPA1; and 400 to 480 for DPB1. Because of strong linkage in the cohort, five DR-DQ haplotypes were treated as single units for association and clustering. Among over 350 genotyped donors of the cohort, an average of around 240,000 unique TCR beta nucleotide sequences were sequenced per donor, around a sixth of them non-productive.

General study outcomes and caveats: In both the original and validation cohorts, the classifier was reported to diagnose cytomegalovirus status with high specificity and sensitivity. Most TCR sequences were seen in very few donors, while some public TCRs were found in many individuals. A later analysis found that HLA-associated TCR beta chains were more clonally expanded and had lower generation probabilities than equally common non-associated chains. Some IMGT-functional V segments, including TRBV6-2 and TRBV6-3, could not be told apart with the 87-base-pair reads, so those segments were excluded. Assigning TCR associations to individual alleles was difficult when HLA alleles, especially DR and DQ, strongly co-occurred. A later analysis found that TCR association rates varied across HLA loci, with DRB1 alleles showing the most associated TCRs and HLA-C alleles the fewest. Compared with the roughly 600-donor mean, donors in an Asian-associated ancestry cluster had fewer N-insertions in productive TCRs, according to a later genetic analysis. A few of the identified cytomegalovirus-associated TCR beta chains were confirmed in vitro to be specific for cytomegalovirus antigens. In an earlier analysis of approximately 590 of the donors, most TCR beta V segments appeared in productive rearrangements about 87% or about 30% of the time, broadly matching IMGT annotations. Because HLA typing was missing for some donors at each locus, association tests included only the typed subset. Sequencing depth was assumed to be roughly uniform across donors in the presence/absence analyses, though that assumption may not hold. The authors suggested that the approach could potentially be extended to other disease states and immunological phenotypes. In the study, approximately 160 TCR beta chains were listed as associated with cytomegalovirus. A later analysis reported that several top co-occurrence clusters appeared linked to parvovirus B19, influenza, CMV and Epstein-Barr virus. A further reported finding was that TCR beta sequences accurately predicted the HLA-A and HLA-B alleles for most subjects in the first cohort. Immune exposure information for the cohort was limited to CMV serostatus. A later analysis associated 15,000 to 20,000 TCR beta sequences with specific HLA alleles at a false discovery rate of 0.05. A group of highly shared sequence variants was considered likely to be a technical artifact of the sequencing pipeline. The cohort was sequenced for TCR beta chains only, and without alpha or paired-chain data the features that could be detected were limited. According to a later analysis, most CMV-associated TCR beta chains appeared to be HLA-restricted, and the HLA associations seemed to be driven largely by CMV exposure. V-gene and J-gene trimming of TCR beta chains was associated with a missense DCLRE1C variant in a later genetic analysis, and the association was replicated in an independent cohort. Linkage disequilibrium might explain the correlated functional status among segregating V segments, but an unknown experimental factor could not be excluded. Over 15 rarely observed V segments, including chromosome 9 orphons, were excluded from the earlier analysis of several hundred of the donors because counts were too low.

The library was made by the immunoSEQ multiplex PCR assay. For the multiplex PCR, a mixture combining 60 forward primers for TCR Vbeta segments and 13 reverse primers for TCR Jbeta segments was used. The CDR3 region of rearranged TCR beta genes was amplified from genomic DNA by a multiplex PCR assay. On the Illumina HiSeq System, the amplified TCR beta libraries were sequenced as 87-base-pair reads. Per the source publication's procedure: A later analysis tallied roughly 76 million unique TCR beta chains across the approximately 670 repertoires, and approximately 11 million of those chains were shared by two or more donors. A nearest-neighbor algorithm error-corrected the raw reads and collapsed the reads into unique sequences, merging closely related sequences to remove PCR and sequencing errors. V, D and J gene segments were assigned by aligning CDR3 sequences to IMGT reference sequences. For a sequence to be retained, a match of at least six nucleotides to both a V gene segment and a J gene segment was required. Rearrangements were called productive when the CDR3 lacked stop codons and stayed in frame with V and J; all others were non-productive. Following IMGT convention, CDR3 was defined as the stretch from the second conserved V-encoded cysteine up to the conserved J-encoded phenylalanine. The earlier analysis of approximately 590 of the donors excluded any sequence lacking an unambiguous match to a single V gene segment. An earlier analysis of 587 of the donors classified V segments as functional when productive rearrangements were above 56.7% and as segregating when the standard deviation between donors was above 5%. A statistical classification framework was built to diagnose cytomegalovirus status from the catalog of TCR beta chain sequences. In a later analysis, V and J genes were assigned by comparing TCR nucleotide sequences against IMGT/GENE-DB human TR gene sequences. In a later analysis, CDR3 sequences and most-parsimonious VDJ recombination scenarios were assigned using the TCRdist pipeline. In a later analysis, each TCR beta chain was defined by its CDR3 amino acid sequence together with its V-gene family, and reads lacking a unique V-gene family were excluded. As a way to deal with suspected cross-contamination and a sequencing artifact, a later analysis dropped 640 or so nucleotide sequences that were highly shared and had low generation probability. A later analysis calculated a clonal expansion index for each public chain from normalized within-repertoire ranks of inferred template counts. A later analysis computed generation probabilities with a VDJ recombination model fitted to out-of-frame rearrangements, and checked the results against IGoR. Hypergeometric tests were used in a later analysis to score TCR-TCR, TCR-HLA and TCR-CMV co-occurrence, with a repertoire-size bias correction applied to the TCR pairs. In a later analysis, false discovery rates were estimated by permuting HLA or CMV assignments 20 times. In a later analysis, co-occurring TCRs were grouped with DBSCAN, and TCRdist sequence similarity was added when clustering was performed within HLA-allele-positive subsets. Repertoires with fewer than 30,000 or more than 120,000 public chains, plus five repertoires with anomalous nucleotide sharing, were excluded from co-occurrence clustering. The table comes from immuneACCESS by way of TCRdb, which keeps in-frame sequences with V and J called. Part of the clones is missing from these tables; in studies checked, under half for an unresolved V gene and the rest for unknown reasons. From that table come the V and J calls and clone size; the DNA was used to work out D and trimming. Recorded for this sample are about 230,000 clones; about 80% of them occurred a single time. Roughly 2.5% of the sample rests with the top ten.

Remarks on this clone: No antigen is known for it. No clone much larger than this one lies a single base away; base qualities are absent.

The trim is 2 bases for V and 7 bases for J, with a gap of 12 bases between the germline ends. From its cysteine to its phenylalanine, the CDR3 spans 15 amino acids. The DNA shown is the 45-base CDR3, in frame from base 1. CDR1 is given as SNHLY and CDR2 as FYNNEI, both from the germline V gene. In total, around 600 healthy bone marrow donors made up the cohort. At the time of sampling, every cohort member was nominally healthy, though immune exposures that went unrecorded were likely present. The donor tested CMV seropositive and was one of the 289 seropositive cohort members. Each donor provided a peripheral blood sample, and peripheral blood mononuclear cells were used for TCR beta sequencing. The Qiagen DNeasy Blood Extraction Kit was used to extract genomic DNA from the blood cell samples.

The sequence is built from TRBV2 and TRBJ1-6; the D segment could be TRBD1, given 5 matching bases. Sequencing was done on a sample of PBMCs. The receptor comes from a woman aged 55 to 70 in good health and CMV-seropositive. This receptor has the CDR3 CASSENRQINSPLHF. The DNA sequence is as follows: TGTGCCAGCAGTGAAAACAGACAGATAAATTCACCCCTCCACTTT. The full variable domain, with segments outside the CDR3 supplied by the reference TRBV2 and TRBJ1-6 proteins, appears as EPEVTQTPSHQVTQMGQEVILRCVPISNHLYFYWYRQILGQKVEFLVSFYNNEISEKSEIFDDQFSVERPDGSNFTLKIRSTKLEDSAMYFCASSENRQINSPLHFGNGTRLTVT.